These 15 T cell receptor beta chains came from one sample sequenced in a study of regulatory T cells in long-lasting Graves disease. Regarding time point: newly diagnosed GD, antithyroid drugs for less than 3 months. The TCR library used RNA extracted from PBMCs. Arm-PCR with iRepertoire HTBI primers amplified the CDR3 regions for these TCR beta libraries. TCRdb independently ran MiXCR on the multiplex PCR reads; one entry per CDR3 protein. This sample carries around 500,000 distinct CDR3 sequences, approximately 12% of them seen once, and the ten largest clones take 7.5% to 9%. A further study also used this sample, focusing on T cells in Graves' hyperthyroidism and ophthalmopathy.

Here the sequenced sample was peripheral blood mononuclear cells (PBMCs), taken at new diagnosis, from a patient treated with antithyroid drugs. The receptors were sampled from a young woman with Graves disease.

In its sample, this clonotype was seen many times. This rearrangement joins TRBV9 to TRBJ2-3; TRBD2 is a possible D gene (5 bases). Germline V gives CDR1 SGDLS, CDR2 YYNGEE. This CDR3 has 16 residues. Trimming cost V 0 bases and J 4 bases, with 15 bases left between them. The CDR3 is CASSVGATRSPDTQYF. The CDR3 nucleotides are TGTGCCAGCAGCGTAGGGGCAACTAGATCTCCAGATACGCAGTATTTT.

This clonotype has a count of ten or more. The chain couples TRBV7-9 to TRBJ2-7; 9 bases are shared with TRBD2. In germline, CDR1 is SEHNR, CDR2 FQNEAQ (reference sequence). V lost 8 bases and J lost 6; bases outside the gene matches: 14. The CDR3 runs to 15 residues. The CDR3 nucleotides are TGTGCCAGCTCCATCCCCGGGACTAGCTTATCCGAGCAGTACTTC. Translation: CASSIPGTSLSEQYF.

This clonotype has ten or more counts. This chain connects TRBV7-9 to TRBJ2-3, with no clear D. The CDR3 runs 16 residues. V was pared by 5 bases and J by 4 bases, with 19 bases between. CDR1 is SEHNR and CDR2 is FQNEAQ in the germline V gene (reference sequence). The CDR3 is CASSQSLTRGADTQYF. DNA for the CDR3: TGTGCCAGCAGCCAAAGCCTAACGAGAGGAGCAGATACGCAGTATTTT.

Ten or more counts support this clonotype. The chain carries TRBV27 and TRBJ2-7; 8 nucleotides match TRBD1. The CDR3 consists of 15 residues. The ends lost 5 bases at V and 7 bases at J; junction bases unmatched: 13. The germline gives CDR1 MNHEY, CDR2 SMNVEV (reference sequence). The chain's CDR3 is CASSPTTGAGGEQYF. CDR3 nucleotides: TGTGCCAGCAGTCCCACGACAGGGGCCGGGGGAGAGCAGTACTTC.

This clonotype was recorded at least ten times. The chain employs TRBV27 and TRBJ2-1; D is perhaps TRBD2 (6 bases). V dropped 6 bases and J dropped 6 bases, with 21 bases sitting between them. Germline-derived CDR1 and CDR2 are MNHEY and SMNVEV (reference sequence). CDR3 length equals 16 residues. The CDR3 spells CASRLIGAQGGNEQFF. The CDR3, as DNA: TGTGCCAGCAGGCTAATTGGGGCGCAGGGAGGCAATGAGCAGTTCTTC.

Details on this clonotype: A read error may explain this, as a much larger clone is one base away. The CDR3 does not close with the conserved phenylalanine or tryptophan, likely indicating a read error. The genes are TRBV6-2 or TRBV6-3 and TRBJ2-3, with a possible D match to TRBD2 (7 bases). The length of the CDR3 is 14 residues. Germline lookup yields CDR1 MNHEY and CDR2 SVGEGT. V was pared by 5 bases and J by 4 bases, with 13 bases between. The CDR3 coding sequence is TGTGCCAGCAGTGCGGGGGAGGGGGCAGATACGCAGTATTTA. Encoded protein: CASSAGEGADTQYL.

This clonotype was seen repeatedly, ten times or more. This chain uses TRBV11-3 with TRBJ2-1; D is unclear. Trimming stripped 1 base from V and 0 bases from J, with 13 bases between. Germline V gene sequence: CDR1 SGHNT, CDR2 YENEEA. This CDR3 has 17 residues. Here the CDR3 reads CASSLGVTGSSYNEQFF. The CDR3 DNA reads TGTGCCAGCAGCTTAGGAGTGACGGGTAGCTCCTACAATGAGCAGTTCTTC.

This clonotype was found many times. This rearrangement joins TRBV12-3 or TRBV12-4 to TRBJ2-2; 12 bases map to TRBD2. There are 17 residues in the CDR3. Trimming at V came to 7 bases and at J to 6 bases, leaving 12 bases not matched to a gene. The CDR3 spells CASIGLAGGPRAGELFF. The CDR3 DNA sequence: TGTGCCAGCATAGGTCTAGCGGGAGGGCCAAGAGCCGGGGAGCTGTTTTTT.

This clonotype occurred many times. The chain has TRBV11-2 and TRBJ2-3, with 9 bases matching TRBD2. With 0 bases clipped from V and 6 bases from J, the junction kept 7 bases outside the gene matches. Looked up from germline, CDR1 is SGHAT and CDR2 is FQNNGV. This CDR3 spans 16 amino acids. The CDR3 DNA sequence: TGTGCCAGCAGCTTAGATTTTAGCGGGAGTCGGGATACGCAGTATTTT. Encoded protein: CASSLDFSGSRDTQYF.

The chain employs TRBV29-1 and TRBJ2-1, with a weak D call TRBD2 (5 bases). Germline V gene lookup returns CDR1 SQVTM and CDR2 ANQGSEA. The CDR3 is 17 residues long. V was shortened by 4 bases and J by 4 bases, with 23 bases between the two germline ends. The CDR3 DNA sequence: TGCAGCGTTGGGTGGGTGAGGGTAGGGAGTTCGTACAATGAGCAGTTCTTC. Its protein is CSVGWVRVGSSYNEQFF.

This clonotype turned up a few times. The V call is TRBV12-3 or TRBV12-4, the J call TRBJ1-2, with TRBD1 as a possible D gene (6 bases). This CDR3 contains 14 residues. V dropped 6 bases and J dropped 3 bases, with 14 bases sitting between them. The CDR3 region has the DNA TGTGCCAGCAGACAGGGACGATTAGACTATGGCTACACCTTC. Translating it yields CASRQGRLDYGYTF.

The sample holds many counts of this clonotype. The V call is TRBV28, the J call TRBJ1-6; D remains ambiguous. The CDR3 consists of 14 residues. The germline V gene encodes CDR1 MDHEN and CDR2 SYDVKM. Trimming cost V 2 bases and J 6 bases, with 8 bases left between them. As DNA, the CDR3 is TGTGCCAGCAGTTTAATCGCCTCTAATTCACCCCTCCACTTT. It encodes CASSLIASNSPLHF. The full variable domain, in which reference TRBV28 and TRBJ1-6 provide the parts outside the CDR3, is DVKVTQSSRYLVKRTGEKVFLECVQDMDHENMFWYRQDPGLGLRLIYFSYDVKMKEKGDIPEGYSVSREKKERFSLILESASTNQTSMYLCASSLIASNSPLHFGNGTRLTVT.

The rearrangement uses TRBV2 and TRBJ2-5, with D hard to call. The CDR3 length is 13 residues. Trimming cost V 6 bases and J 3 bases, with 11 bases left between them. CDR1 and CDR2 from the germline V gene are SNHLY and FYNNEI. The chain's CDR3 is CASRRGEEETQYF. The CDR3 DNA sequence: TGTGCCAGCAGGCGTGGTGAGGAAGAGACCCAGTACTTC.

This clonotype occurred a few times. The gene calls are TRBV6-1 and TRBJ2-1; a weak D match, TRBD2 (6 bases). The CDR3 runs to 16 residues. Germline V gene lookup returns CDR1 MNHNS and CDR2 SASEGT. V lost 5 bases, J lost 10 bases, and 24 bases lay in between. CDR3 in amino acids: CASSTRWGLRYWEQFF. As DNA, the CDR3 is TGTGCCAGCAGTACCCGATGGGGACTTCGGTATTGGGAGCAGTTCTTC.

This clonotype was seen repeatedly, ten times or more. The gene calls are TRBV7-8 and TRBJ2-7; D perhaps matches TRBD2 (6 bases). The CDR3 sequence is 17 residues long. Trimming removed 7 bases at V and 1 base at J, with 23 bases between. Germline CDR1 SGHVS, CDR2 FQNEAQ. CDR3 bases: TGTGCCAGCACCATAGGCCCCGGAGGGCGCGGGTCCTACGAGCAGTACTTC. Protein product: CASTIGPGGRGSYEQYF.